This T cell receptor beta chain was retrieved from a study of beta chain features in type 1 diabetes. The wider study: Across the samples, some 99 million sorted cells were examined in total. Findings and caveats of the study: Cells with high TCR expression could be over-represented when cDNA is sequenced. Type 1 diabetes patients had TCRB CDR3s that were shorter (moderately but significantly so) in all four CD4+ subsets.

Of note for this clone: Its antigen is still unknown.

TCRB transcripts that were expressed got sequenced, as all of the isolated RNA had been reverse transcribed. Profiled with immunoSEQ multiplex PCR; TCRdb holds only in-frame clones, not every one. The sample lists hundreds of thousands of clones, about 13% occurring once. This clonotype originated in a man in his thirties or forties with type 1 diabetes. The sequencing sample was made of naive CD4+ T cells from blood.

The DNA for the CDR3 is TGTGCCAGCACGGTCAGGTCAAACAGCTCCTACAATGAGCAGTTCTTC. It codes for CASTVRSNSSYNEQFF. V gene TRBV6-8 combines with J gene TRBJ2-1; no firm D call. Germline V CDR1 and CDR2: MNHGY, SAAAGT. The CDR3 is 16 amino acids. Trimming removed 7 bases at V and 0 bases at J, with 16 bases between.